These 14 T cell receptor beta chains were all obtained from the same sample, sequenced in a study of T cells in Graves' hyperthyroidism and ophthalmopathy. Researchers amplified the TCR beta CDR3 regions from RNA transcripts. The primer set for the first-round RT-PCR of the TCR CDR3 was HTBI. MiXCR, run by TCRdb on the multiplex PCR reads, gives a single entry per CDR3 protein. Of 350,000 or so distinct CDR3 sequences listed, less than 20% were seen once; the top ten hold roughly a sixth. Sequencing was done on a sample of blood. Receptor source: a woman aged 35 to 49 with Graves' ophthalmopathy.

This clonotype was counted many times. The chain joins TRBV10-3 to TRBJ1-2; no firm D call. The ends were cut back, 2 bases at V and 2 bases at J, with 15 bases in the middle. This CDR3 is built from 16 residues. From germline, CDR1 is ENHRY and CDR2 SYGVKD. Here the CDR3 reads CAISEPGGGSNYGYTF. As DNA, the CDR3 is TGTGCCATCAGTGAGCCCGGAGGAGGTTCCAACTATGGCTACACCTTC.

This clonotype was seen at least ten times. The chain carries TRBV20-1 and TRBJ2-2; a possible D gene is TRBD1 (6 bases). Trimming pared 2 bases from V and 6 bases from J, leaving 13 bases between. In germline, CDR1 is DFQATT, CDR2 SNEGSKA (reference sequence). The CDR3 loop spans 14 amino acids. CDR3 in amino acids: CSARPTDSPGELFF. Here the CDR3 DNA reads TGCAGTGCTAGACCCACGGACAGCCCCGGGGAGCTGTTTTTT.

The sample holds many counts of this clonotype. The chain couples TRBV7-9 to TRBJ1-1; D is unresolved. This CDR3 region has 14 residues. Trimming left V 1 base short and J 11 bases short, with 17 bases between. The germline V gene has CDR1 SEHNR and CDR2 FQNEAQ (reference sequence). The DNA for the CDR3 is TGTGCCAGCAGCTTAGATGCCAGGCTCGTGAGGGCTTTCTTT. Amino acids: CASSLDARLVRAFF.

There are many counts of this clonotype. The junction does not match germline at one end; this may be a read error. This chain connects TRBV5-1 to TRBJ1-1, with TRBD1 as a possible D gene (6 bases). The CDR3 is 14 amino acids. Looked up from germline, CDR1 is SGHRS and CDR2 is YFSETQ. This CDR3 reads CASSLRDTNTEAFF. CDR3 sequence (DNA): TGTGCCAGCAGTTTACGGGACACGAACACTGAAGCTTTCTTT. Full variable domain (remainder filled in from reference TRBV5-1 and TRBJ1-1): KAGVTQTPRYLIKTRGQQVTLSCSPISGHRSVSWYQQTPGQGLQFLFEYFSETQRNKGNFPGRFSGRQFSNSRSEMNVSTLELGDSALYLCASSLRDTNTEAFFGQGTRLTVV.

This clonotype was seen ten or more times. The J gene is TRBJ2-2, the V gene TRBV4-3, with 9 bases lining up with TRBD2. This CDR3 is 16 amino acids long. The trim removed 1 base at V and 0 bases at J, leaving 0 bases unmatched. Germline values: CDR1 LGHNA, CDR2 YSLEER. The CDR3, as DNA: TGCGCCAGCAGCCAAGTAGCGGGGGCGAACACCGGGGAGCTGTTTTTT. This encodes CASSQVAGANTGELFF.

This clonotype occurred many times. This sequence joins TRBV27 and TRBJ1-1, with 7 bases aligning to TRBD1. CDR1 and CDR2 (germline): MNHEY, SMNVEV (reference sequence). This CDR3 is 17 amino acids long. The V segment lost 5 bases and the J segment 4 bases; nucleotides outside the gene matches: 16. DNA of the CDR3: TGTGCCAGCAGTCCCCTATCCCTCGACAGGGTAGGCACTGAAGCTTTCTTT. Translated, it gives CASSPLSLDRVGTEAFF.

The CDR3 here is CASSPIDRGGNQPQHF. In DNA, the CDR3 is TGTGCCAGCAGTCCAATCGACAGGGGTGGCAATCAGCCCCAGCATTTT. The chain recombines TRBV6-2 or TRBV6-3 with TRBJ1-5; 8 bases agree with TRBD1. After removal of 5 bases from V and 2 bases from J, the junction contained 8 bases not matched to a gene. The germline V gene encodes CDR1 MNHEY and CDR2 SVGEGT. CDR3 length equals 16 residues.

This clonotype has a count of ten or more. The V and J genes are TRBV10-2 and TRBJ1-2; D call uncertain. The CDR3 is 13 residues long. Trimming left V 6 bases short and J 2 bases short, with 10 bases between. Germline V gene sequence: CDR1 WSHSY, CDR2 SAAADI. The CDR3 sequence is CASSTEMNYGYTF. The CDR3 DNA sequence: TGCGCCAGCAGCACGGAGATGAACTATGGCTACACCTTC.

This clonotype has ten or more counts. The rearrangement uses TRBV11-2 and TRBJ2-6, with D uncertain. The CDR3 has 14 residues. Germline V CDR1 and CDR2: SGHAT, FQNNGV. Trimming took off 5 bases at V and 5 bases at J, with 10 bases between the two ends. In DNA, the CDR3 is TGTGCCAGCAGCCATCTCAAGTGGGCCAACGTCCTGACTTTC. As protein: CASSHLKWANVLTF. The entire variable domain, with the rest obtained from reference TRBV11-2 and TRBJ2-6, is as follows: EAGVAQSPRYKIIEKRQSVAFWCNPISGHATLYWYQQILGQGPKLLIQFQNNGVVDDSQLPKDRFSAERLKGVDSTLKIQPAKLEDSAVYLCASSHLKWANVLTFGAGSRLTVL.

In this sample, this clonotype turned up a few times. This chain links TRBV6-4 with TRBJ2-2, with D perhaps TRBD2 (5 bases). V was clipped by 6 bases and J by 3 bases, with 11 bases between them. Germline V gene data show CDR1 as MRHNA and CDR2 as SNTAGT. This CDR3 spans 14 amino acids. The CDR3 coding sequence is TGTGCCAGCAGGAGGGCCCCCGACACCGGGGAGCTGTTTTTT. Translating it yields CASRRAPDTGELFF.

Judged by abundance, this clonotype is medium-sized. The V gene is TRBV6-5, the J gene TRBJ2-7; no clear D. Between the trimmed V and J ends, which lost 6 bases and 2 bases, there was a span of 5 bases. CDR1 and CDR2 from the germline V gene are MNHEY and SVGAGI. CDR3 length: 11 residues. The CDR3 region has the DNA TGTGCCAGCAGGACAACCTACGAGCAGTACTTC. It translates to CASRTTYEQYF.

The table lists this clonotype with many counts. The rearrangement joins TRBV5-1 to TRBJ2-7; a possible D gene is TRBD1 (6 bases). The CDR3 length is 15 residues. V was clipped by 2 bases and J by 4 bases, with 16 bases between them. Germline-derived CDR1 and CDR2 are SGHRS and YFSETQ. CDR3 residues: CASSLTVTGLYEQYF. The DNA for the CDR3 is TGCGCCAGCAGCTTAACCGTGACAGGTTTGTACGAGCAGTACTTC.

There are many counts of this clonotype. The chain is built from TRBV7-9 and TRBJ2-7; D is unresolved. Germline-derived CDR1 and CDR2 are SEHNR and FQNEAQ (reference sequence). The V and J ends lost 8 bases and 3 bases respectively, with 11 bases between them. This CDR3 has 12 amino acids. The CDR3 nucleotides are TGTGCCAGCGGGCGTCAGGACTACGAGCAGTACTTC. It is translated as CASGRQDYEQYF.

This clonotype was recorded many times. The chain links TRBV6-2 or TRBV6-3 to TRBJ1-5; TRBD1 aligns across 9 bases. Per the germline V gene, CDR1 is MNHEY and CDR2 is SVGEGT. This CDR3 spans 15 amino acids. The junction had 9 bases not matched to a gene; V was cut back by 6 bases and J by 6 bases. The CDR3 DNA follows: TGTGCCAGCAGGGAAGCCGGGACAGGGCGTCAGCCCCAGCATTTT. This encodes CASREAGTGRQPQHF.